This TCR beta chain was captured by sequencing in a study of patients and donors after allogeneic stem cell transplantation. V shed 2 bases and J shed 7 bases, with 17 bases lying between them. The CDR3 is 15 amino acids. Germline V gene data show CDR1 as MNHEY and CDR2 as SMNVEV (reference sequence). TCRdb reprocessed the RT-PCR reads via MiXCR and lists one record per CDR3 protein. The sample holds 920,000 or so distinct CDR3 sequences, roughly 17% seen once. J is TRBJ1-1 and V is TRBV27; unclear D gene. The sequenced sample consisted of blood, either unsorted or a sorted T cell fraction (not recorded which). This receptor was taken from a human donor who was either an allogeneic HSCT recipient or a stem cell or donor lymphocyte infusion donor (not recorded which). It is not recorded whose cells these are; they may come from a transplant donor. The DNA of the CDR3 is TGTGCCAGCAGTTTAAGCGGGCCCCTCGAACGTGAAGCTTTCTTT. Protein product: CASSLSGPLEREAFF.